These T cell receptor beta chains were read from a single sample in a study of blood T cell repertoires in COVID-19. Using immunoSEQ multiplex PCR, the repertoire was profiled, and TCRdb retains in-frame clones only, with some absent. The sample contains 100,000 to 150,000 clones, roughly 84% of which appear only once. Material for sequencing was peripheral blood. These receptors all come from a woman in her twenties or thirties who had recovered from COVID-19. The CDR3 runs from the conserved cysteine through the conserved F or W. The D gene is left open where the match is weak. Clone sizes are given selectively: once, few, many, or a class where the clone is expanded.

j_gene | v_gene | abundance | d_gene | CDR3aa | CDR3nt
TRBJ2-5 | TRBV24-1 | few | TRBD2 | CATRTSGRLEETQYF | TGTGCCACCCGGACTAGCGGGCGACTAGAAGAGACCCAGTACTTC
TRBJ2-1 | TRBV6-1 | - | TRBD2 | CASSEVTSGLEQFF | TGTGCCAGCAGTGAAGTAACTAGCGGCCTCGAGCAGTTCTTC
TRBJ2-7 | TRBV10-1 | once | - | CASSESLEAGEQYF | TGCGCCAGCAGTGAGTCACTAGAAGCTGGGGAGCAGTACTTC
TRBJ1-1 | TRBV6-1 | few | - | CASSEGQFLAFF | TGTGCCAGCAGTGAAGGACAGTTTTTGGCTTTCTTT
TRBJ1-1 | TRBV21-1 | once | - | CASSKVRRNEAFF | TGTGCCAGCAGCAAAGTTCGGCGGAATGAAGCTTTCTTT
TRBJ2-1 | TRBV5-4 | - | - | CASSLRGPTYNEQFF | TGTGCCAGCAGCTTAAGAGGGCCCACCTACAATGAGCAGTTCTTC
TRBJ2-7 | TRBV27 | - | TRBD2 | CASRTSGGYWEYF | TGTGCCAGCAGAACTAGCGGGGGGTATTGGGAGTACTTC
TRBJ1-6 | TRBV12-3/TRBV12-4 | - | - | CASRAGGSPLHF | TGTGCCAGCAGGGCGGGTGGTTCACCCCTCCACTTT
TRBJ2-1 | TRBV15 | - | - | CATTRGAGSYNEQFF | TGTGCCACCACTAGGGGCGCCGGCTCCTACAATGAGCAGTTCTTC
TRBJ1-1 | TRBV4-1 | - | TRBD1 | CASSQTTGGNTEAFF | TGCGCCAGCAGCCAAACGACAGGGGGGAACACTGAAGCTTTCTTT
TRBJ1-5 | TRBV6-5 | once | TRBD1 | CASRTRDRRQPQHF | TGTGCCAGCAGGACCCGGGACAGGAGACAGCCCCAGCATTTT
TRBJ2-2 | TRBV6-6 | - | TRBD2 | CASSQRRGGLNTGELFF | TGTGCCAGCAGTCAAAGGCGGGGGGGCCTGAACACCGGGGAGCTGTTTTTT
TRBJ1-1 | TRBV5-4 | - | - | CASSLLQGPGDTEAFF | TGTGCCAGCAGCTTGCTCCAGGGGCCAGGGGACACTGAAGCTTTCTTT
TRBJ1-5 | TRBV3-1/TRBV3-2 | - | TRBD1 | CASGRDRGGQPQHF | TGTGCCAGCGGCCGGGACAGGGGCGGACAGCCCCAGCATTTT
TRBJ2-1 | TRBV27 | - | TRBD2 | CASSLELAGDEQFF | TGTGCCAGCAGTTTAGAACTAGCGGGAGATGAGCAGTTCTTC
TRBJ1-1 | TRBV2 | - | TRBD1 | CASSRRQGNTEAFF | TGTGCCAGCAGCCGACGACAGGGGAACACTGAAGCTTTCTTT
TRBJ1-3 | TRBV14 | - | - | CASSHSSGNTIYF | TGTGCCAGCAGCCATAGCTCTGGAAACACCATATATTTT
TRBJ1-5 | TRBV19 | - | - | CASSIGAGGFQPQHF | TGTGCCAGTAGTATAGGCGCCGGGGGGTTCCAGCCCCAGCATTTT
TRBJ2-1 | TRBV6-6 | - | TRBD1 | CAVLQRGTGPNEQFF | TGTGCCGTTCTCCAAAGGGGGACAGGACCTAATGAGCAGTTCTTC
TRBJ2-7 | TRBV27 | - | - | CASSYGQVYEQYF | TGTGCCAGCAGCTACGGACAAGTTTACGAGCAGTACTTC
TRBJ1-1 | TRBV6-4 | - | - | CASNFEPEAFF | TGTGCCAGCAATTTCGAGCCTGAAGCTTTCTTT
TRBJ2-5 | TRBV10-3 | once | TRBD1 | CAISASAGGQETQYF | TGTGCCATCAGTGCGTCGGCAGGGGGCCAAGAGACCCAGTACTTC
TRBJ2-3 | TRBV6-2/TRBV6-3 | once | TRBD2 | CASSFLGLAGGTQYF | TGTGCCAGCAGTTTCCTAGGACTAGCGGGAGGTACGCAGTATTTT
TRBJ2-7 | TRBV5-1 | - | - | CASSLRGYEQYF | TGCGCCAGCAGCTTGAGGGGTTACGAGCAGTACTTC
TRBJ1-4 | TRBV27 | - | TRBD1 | CASSFKGTGYSTNEKLFF | TGTGCCAGCAGTTTTAAGGGGACAGGGTATTCAACTAATGAAAAACTGTTTTTT
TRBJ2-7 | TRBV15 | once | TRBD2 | CATSRTLAGGPGEQYF | TGTGCCACCAGCAGAACCCTAGCGGGAGGGCCGGGGGAGCAGTACTTC
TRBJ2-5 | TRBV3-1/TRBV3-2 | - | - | CASSQDDEETQYF | TGTGCCAGCAGCCAAGATGATGAGGAGACCCAGTACTTC
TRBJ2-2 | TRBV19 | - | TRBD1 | CASRQGVNTGELFF | TGTGCCAGTAGGCAGGGGGTAAACACCGGGGAGCTGTTTTTT
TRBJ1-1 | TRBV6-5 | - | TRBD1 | CASSGDRQASPEAFF | TGTGCCAGCAGCGGGGACAGGCAAGCGAGCCCTGAAGCTTTCTTT
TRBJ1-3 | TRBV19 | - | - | CASSITLEGENTIYF | TGTGCCAGTAGTATAACGCTCGAGGGGGAAAACACCATATATTTT
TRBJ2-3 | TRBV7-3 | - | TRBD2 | CASSTSGGHTDTQYF | TGTGCCAGCAGCACTAGCGGGGGGCACACAGATACGCAGTATTTT
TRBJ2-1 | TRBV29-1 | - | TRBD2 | CSSEGTSEYNEQFF | TGCAGCTCGGAGGGGACTAGCGAGTACAATGAGCAGTTCTTC
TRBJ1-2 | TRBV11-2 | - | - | CASRYGLGSLSGGNYGYTF | TGTGCCAGCAGGTACGGCCTAGGTTCCCTCAGCGGGGGCAACTATGGCTACACCTTC
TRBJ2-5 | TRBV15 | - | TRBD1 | CATEPGQGYGETQYF | TGTGCCACCGAACCGGGACAGGGGTACGGTGAGACCCAGTACTTC
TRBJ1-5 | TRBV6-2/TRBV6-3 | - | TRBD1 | CASSSQGISNQPQHF | TGTGCCAGCAGTTCACAGGGGATTAGCAATCAGCCCCAGCATTTT
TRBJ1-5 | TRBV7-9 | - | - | CASSHGDSGGNQPQHF | TGTGCCAGCAGCCATGGGGACTCCGGGGGTAATCAGCCCCAGCATTTT
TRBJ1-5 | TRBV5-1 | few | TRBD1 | CASSLGTGINQPQHF | TGCGCCAGCAGCCTAGGGACAGGGATCAATCAGCCCCAGCATTTT
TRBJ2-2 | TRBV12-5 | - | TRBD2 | CASGLILAGEAGELFF | TGTGCTAGTGGTTTGATCCTAGCGGGGGAGGCCGGGGAGCTGTTTTTT
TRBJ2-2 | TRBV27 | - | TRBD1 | CASSLVDRGRFGELFF | TGTGCCAGCAGTTTGGTCGACAGGGGGCGATTCGGGGAGCTGTTTTTT
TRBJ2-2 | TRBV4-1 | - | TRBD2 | CASSSSGTRDGELFF | TGCGCCAGCAGCTCGTCCGGGACTAGGGATGGGGAGCTGTTTTTT
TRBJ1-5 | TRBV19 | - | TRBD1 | CASRQGGYSNQPQHF | TGTGCCAGTAGACAGGGGGGGTATAGCAATCAGCCCCAGCATTTT
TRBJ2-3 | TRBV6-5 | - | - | CASSYSRGSTDTQYF | TGTGCCAGCAGTTACTCTCGCGGGAGCACAGATACGCAGTATTTT
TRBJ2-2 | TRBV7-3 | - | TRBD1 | CASSDRRDSAAGELFF | TGTGCCAGCAGTGACCGCCGGGACAGTGCCGCCGGGGAGCTGTTTTTT
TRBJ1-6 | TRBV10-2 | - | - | CASSGQAYNSPLHF | TGCGCCAGCAGTGGACAGGCCTATAATTCACCCCTCCACTTT
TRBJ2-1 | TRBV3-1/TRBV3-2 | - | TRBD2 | CASSQEAGRDKKQFF | TGTGCCAGCAGCCAAGAAGCGGGAAGAGATAAGAAGCAGTTCTTC
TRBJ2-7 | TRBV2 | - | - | CASSYSYEQYF | TGTGCCAGCAGTTACAGCTACGAGCAGTACTTC
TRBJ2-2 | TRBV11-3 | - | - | CASSLAAGPFTGELFF | TGTGCCAGCAGCTTAGCCGCAGGGCCATTCACCGGGGAGCTGTTTTTT
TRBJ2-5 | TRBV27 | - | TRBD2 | CASSSRLARETQYF | TGTGCCAGCAGTTCAAGACTAGCCCGGGAGACCCAGTACTTC
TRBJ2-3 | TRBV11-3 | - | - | CASSLGRGDTQYF | TGTGCCAGCAGCCTGGGCAGGGGTGATACGCAGTATTTT
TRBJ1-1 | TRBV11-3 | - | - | CASSYSRGEEAFF | TGTGCCAGCAGCTACTCACGGGGGGAAGAAGCTTTCTTT